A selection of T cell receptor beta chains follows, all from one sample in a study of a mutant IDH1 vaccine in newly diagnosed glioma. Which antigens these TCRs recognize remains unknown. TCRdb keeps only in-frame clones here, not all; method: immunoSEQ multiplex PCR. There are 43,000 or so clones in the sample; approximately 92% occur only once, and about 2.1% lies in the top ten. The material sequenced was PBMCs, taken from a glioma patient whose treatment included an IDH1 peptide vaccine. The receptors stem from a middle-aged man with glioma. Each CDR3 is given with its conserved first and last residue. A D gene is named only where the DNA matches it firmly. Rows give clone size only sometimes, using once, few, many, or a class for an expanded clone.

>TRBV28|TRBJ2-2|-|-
CASSFRGAGTGELFF
TGTGCCAGCAGTTTTAGGGGGGCGGGCACCGGGGAGCTGTTTTTT
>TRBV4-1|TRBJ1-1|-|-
CASSRGQSMNTEAFF
TGCGCCAGCAGCCGCGGACAATCCATGAACACTGAAGCTTTCTTT
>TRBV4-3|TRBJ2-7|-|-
CASSQDRTAYEQYF
TGCGCCAGCAGCCAAGACCGGACAGCCTACGAGCAGTACTTC
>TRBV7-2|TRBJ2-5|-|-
CASSLLWRDGETQYF
TGTGCCAGCAGCTTACTGTGGCGGGACGGAGAGACCCAGTACTTC
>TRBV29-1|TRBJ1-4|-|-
CSAEVPGTNEKLFF
TGCAGCGCCGAGGTCCCTGGAACTAATGAAAAACTGTTTTTT
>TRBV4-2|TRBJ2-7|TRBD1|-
CASSRRTPGQGLIGNEQYF
TGTGCCAGCAGCCGCAGAACACCGGGACAGGGGTTGATAGGGAACGAGCAGTACTTC
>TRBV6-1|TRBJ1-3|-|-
CASSEASPASPNTIYF
TGTGCCAGCAGTGAAGCGTCCCCAGCTTCTCCCAACACCATATATTTT
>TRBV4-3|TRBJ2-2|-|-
CASSQAGELFF
TGCGCCAGCAGCCAAGCGGGGGAGCTGTTTTTT
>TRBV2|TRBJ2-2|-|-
CASRLGTVTNTGELFF
TGTGCCAGCAGATTAGGGACCGTGACGAACACCGGGGAGCTGTTTTTT
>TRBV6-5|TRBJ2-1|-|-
CASGRSEQFF
TGTGCCAGTGGACGCAGTGAGCAGTTCTTC
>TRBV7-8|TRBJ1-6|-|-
CASSWEVGQGNSPLHF
TGTGCCAGCAGCTGGGAGGTAGGGCAGGGGAATTCACCCCTCCACTTT
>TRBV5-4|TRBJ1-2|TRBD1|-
CASSAQGAGGYGYTF
TGTGCCAGCAGCGCGCAGGGGGCCGGGGGGTATGGCTACACCTTC
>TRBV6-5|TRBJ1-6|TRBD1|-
CASSYQAGGVSPLHF
TGTGCCAGCAGTTACCAGGCAGGGGGCGTTTCACCCCTCCACTTT
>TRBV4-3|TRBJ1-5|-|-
CASSQTSFHQPQHF
TGCGCCAGCAGCCAAACAAGCTTTCATCAGCCCCAGCATTTT
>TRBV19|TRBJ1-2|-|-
CASRTDTNYGYTF
TGTGCCAGCCGTACAGATACTAACTATGGCTACACCTTC
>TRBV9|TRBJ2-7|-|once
CASSVDEGFLEQYF
TGTGCCAGCAGCGTAGATGAGGGGTTCCTCGAGCAGTACTTC
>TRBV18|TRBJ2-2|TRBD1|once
CASSPPTWTGTGELFF
TGTGCCAGCTCACCACCTACTTGGACAGGCACCGGGGAGCTGTTTTTT
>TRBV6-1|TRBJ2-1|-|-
CASSSRIEQFF
TGTGCCAGCAGTTCCCGCATTGAGCAGTTCTTC
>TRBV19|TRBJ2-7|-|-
CASSRWGYEQYF
TGTGCCAGTAGTAGATGGGGTTACGAGCAGTACTTC
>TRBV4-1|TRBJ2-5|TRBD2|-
CASSQESLAGQETQYF
TGCGCCAGCAGCCAAGAAAGTCTAGCGGGGCAAGAGACCCAGTACTTC
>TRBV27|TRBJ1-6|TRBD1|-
CASSPGQGFSPLHF
TGTGCCAGCAGTCCTGGACAGGGGTTTTCACCCCTCCACTTT
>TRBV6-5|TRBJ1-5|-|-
CASSYSGGVGNQPQHF
TGTGCCAGCAGTTACTCAGGGGGGGTGGGGAATCAGCCCCAGCATTTT
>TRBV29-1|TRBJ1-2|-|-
CSVGGGTASTF
-
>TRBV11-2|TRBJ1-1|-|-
CASSTSQVFTEAFF
TGTGCCAGCAGCACTAGTCAGGTGTTCACTGAAGCTTTCTTT
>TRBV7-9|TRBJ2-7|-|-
CASRGDSYEQYF
TGTGCCAGCAGGGGGGATTCCTACGAGCAGTACTTC
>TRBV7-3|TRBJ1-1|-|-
CASSSRGSGTEAFF
TGTGCCAGCAGCTCTAGGGGGAGTGGTACTGAAGCTTTCTTT
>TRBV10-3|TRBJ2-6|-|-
CAIASQGRLSGANVLTF
TGTGCCATCGCGTCCCAGGGGAGGCTCTCTGGGGCCAACGTCCTGACTTTC
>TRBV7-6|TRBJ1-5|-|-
CASSIRDTTVDQPQHF
TGTGCCAGCAGCATAAGGGACACTACCGTGGATCAGCCCCAGCATTTT
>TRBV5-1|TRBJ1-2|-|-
CASSFGPGTHVYGYTF
TGCGCCAGCAGCTTTGGGCCGGGCACGCACGTCTATGGCTACACCTTC
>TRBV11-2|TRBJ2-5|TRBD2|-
CASSSTTSGGAETQYF
TGTGCCAGCAGCTCCACGACTAGCGGGGGGGCGGAGACCCAGTACTTC
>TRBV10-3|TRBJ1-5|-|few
CAISEGGSNQPQHF
TGTGCCATCAGTGAGGGGGGGAGCAATCAGCCCCAGCATTTT
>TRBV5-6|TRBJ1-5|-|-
CASSLKAGPNQPQHF
TGTGCCAGCAGCTTGAAGGCCGGACCCAATCAGCCCCAGCATTTT
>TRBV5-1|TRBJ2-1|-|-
CASGQGLARGLQYNEQFF
TGCGCCAGCGGGCAGGGCCTAGCGAGAGGCCTCCAATACAATGAGCAGTTCTTC
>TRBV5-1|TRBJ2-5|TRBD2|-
CASSRRTSAAQETQYF
TGCGCCAGCAGCCGTCGGACTAGCGCAGCCCAAGAGACCCAGTACTTC
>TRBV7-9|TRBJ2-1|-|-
CASSSNRQTPINEQFF
TGTGCCAGCAGCTCGAATCGGCAGACCCCCATCAATGAGCAGTTCTTC
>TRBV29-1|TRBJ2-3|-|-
CSVVKVTDTQYF
TGCAGCGTTGTGAAGGTCACAGATACGCAGTATTTT
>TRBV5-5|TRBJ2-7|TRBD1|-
CASSPRQGRSSYEQYF
TGTGCCAGCAGCCCTAGACAGGGACGGAGCTCCTACGAGCAGTACTTC
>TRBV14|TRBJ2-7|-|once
CASSQDGAWGPHAYEQYF
TGTGCCAGCAGCCAAGATGGGGCTTGGGGGCCCCACGCCTACGAGCAGTACTTC
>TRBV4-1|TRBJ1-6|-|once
CASSQGGGVVNSPLHF
TGCGCCAGCAGCCAGGGTGGGGGGGTGGTTAATTCACCCCTCCACTTT
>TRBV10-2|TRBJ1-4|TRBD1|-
CASSESTPGQGRELFF
TGCGCCAGCAGTGAGTCGACCCCCGGACAGGGACGGGAACTGTTTTTT
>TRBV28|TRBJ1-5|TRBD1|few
CASKPGGANQPQHF
TGTGCCAGCAAGCCAGGGGGCGCAAATCAGCCCCAGCATTTT
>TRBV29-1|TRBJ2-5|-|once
CSVTGNQETQYF
TGCAGCGTCACAGGGAACCAAGAGACCCAGTACTTC
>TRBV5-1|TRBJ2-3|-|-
CASSPRQAHWDTQYF
TGCGCCAGCAGCCCTCGACAGGCCCATTGGGATACGCAGTATTTT
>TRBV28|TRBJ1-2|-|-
CASSLNLYGYTF
TGTGCCAGCAGTTTGAATCTCTATGGCTACACCTTC
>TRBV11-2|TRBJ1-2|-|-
CASSSPNYGYTF
TGTGCCAGCAGCTCCCCAAACTATGGCTACACCTTC